These T cell receptor beta chains were read from a single sample in a study of CD8 T cells in ankylosing spondylitis. A single record per CDR3 protein comes from TCRdb applying MiXCR to the 5' RACE reads. The sample contains 350,000 to 550,000 distinct CDR3 sequences, about 25% of which appear only once. Source material: blood, either unsorted or a sorted T cell fraction (not recorded which). Receptors were obtained from a male donor with ankylosing spondylitis. CDR3s include the opening cysteine and the closing phenylalanine or tryptophan. The D gene is left open where the match is weak. Some rows mark clone size as missing; the rest say once, few, many or name a class of expanded clone.

TRBJ1-2 - TRBV29-1 - CSEGAIYGYTF TGCAGCGAAGGGGCCATCTATGGCTACACCTTC
TRBJ1-5 few TRBV20-1 - CSASLQGGQPQHF TGCAGTGCTAGTTTACAGGGTGGGCAGCCCCAGCATTTT
TRBJ2-1 - TRBV11-3 - CASSSGGPLVHEQFF TGTGCCAGCAGCTCCGGAGGGCCTTTGGTCCATGAGCAGTTCTTC
TRBJ1-5 - TRBV13 - CASSLGTRIGPQHF TGTGCCAGCAGCCTCGGGACCCGGATCGGGCCCCAGCATTTT
TRBJ2-1 few TRBV20-1 - CSARKFHEQFF TGCAGTGCTAGGAAGTTCCATGAGCAGTTCTTC
TRBJ2-6 few TRBV20-1 - CSATRAGANVLTF TGCAGTGCCACGAGGGCTGGGGCCAACGTCCTGACTTTC
TRBJ1-1 - TRBV7-8 - CASSPSVRNTEAFF TGTGCCAGCAGCCCCTCGGTGCGTAACACTGAAGCTTTCTTT
TRBJ2-1 - TRBV20-1 TRBD2 CSARARTSGNYNEQFF TGCAGTGCTAGAGCTCGGACTAGCGGTAATTACAATGAGCAGTTCTTC
TRBJ2-3 few TRBV10-3 TRBD2 CAISERRTSTDTQYF TGTGCCATCAGTGAGCGAAGGACTAGCACCGATACGCAGTATTTT
TRBJ1-1 few TRBV12-3/TRBV12-4 - CASSSPGTTNTEAFF TGTGCCAGCAGTTCACCCGGGACAACCAACACTGAAGCTTTCTTT
TRBJ2-1 - TRBV5-5 - CASSLTTDNEQFF TGTGCCAGCAGCTTGACGACTGACAATGAGCAGTTCTTC
TRBJ2-5 few TRBV7-2 TRBD2 CASSLNRGGETQYF TGTGCCAGCAGCTTGAACCGGGGGGGGGAGACCCAGTACTTC
TRBJ2-1 - TRBV2 - CASSPQGIGQFF TGTGCCAGCAGTCCTCAGGGAATCGGGCAGTTCTTC
TRBJ2-1 - TRBV5-1 - CASSLERRAYNEQFF TGCGCCAGCAGCTTGGAGCGCAGGGCCTACAATGAGCAGTTCTTC
TRBJ2-3 few TRBV5-1 TRBD1 CASRQGQGATDTQYF TGCGCCAGCAGACAGGGACAGGGGGCAACAGATACGCAGTATTTT
TRBJ1-2 many TRBV5-6 TRBD1 CASSSDRINYGYTF TGTGCCAGCAGCTCGGACAGGATAAACTATGGCTACACCTTC
TRBJ1-3 - TRBV30 TRBD1 CAWRTGMGNTIYF TGTGCCTGGAGGACAGGGATGGGAAACACCATATATTTT
TRBJ1-5 few TRBV24-1 - CATSDSSGSGDHSNQPQHF TGTGCCACCAGTGATTCCAGTGGTTCAGGGGACCATAGCAATCAGCCCCAGCATTTT
TRBJ2-3 few TRBV5-1 - CASSPTRARNTDTQYF TGCGCCAGCAGCCCTACCCGGGCCCGGAACACAGATACGCAGTATTTT
TRBJ2-5 few TRBV5-1 - CASRTQETQYF TGCGCCAGTCGGACCCAAGAGACCCAGTACTTC